This T cell receptor beta chain was retrieved from a study of T-cell memory formation after mild COVID-19. Study-wide points: Detection of some responders pre-infection suggested pre-existing cross-reactive memory T cells participated. Clones contracting across day 15 to 85 had a balanced CD4/CD8 profile; later expanding clones leaned CD4+.

TCRdb re-derived calls from the 5' RACE reads in MiXCR, one entry per CDR3 protein. Among roughly 350,000 distinct CDR3 sequences listed, around 28% were seen once. This clonotype was detected only a few times. Its antigen is not known. Unmatched junction bases numbered 14, after V lost 7 bases and J lost 6 bases. The CDR3 length is 17 residues. V usage is TRBV12-3 or TRBV12-4 and J usage is TRBJ2-2; 10 positions agree with TRBD2. Sequences were obtained from PBMCs or a T cell subset sorted from them (not recorded which). This TCR derives from an adult woman who had mild COVID-19 (a few samples of this study predate the infection). Cell type and time point are not known. For the CDR3, the DNA is TGTGCCAGCACCACGCGGGCAGCGGGAGGGTCGGCCGGGGAGCTGTTTTTT. Translation gives CASTTRAAGGSAGELFF.